This entry lists 27 T cell receptor beta chains sequenced from one sample in a study of shared clonotypes between healthy human individuals. CD45RO-negative, CCR7-positively selected cells formed the naive CD8 fraction, excluding terminally differentiated effector memory CD45RA+ cells. Assay used: immunoSEQ multiplex PCR; TCRdb lists only in-frame clones, some missing. The sample consists of around 1,900,000 clones, approximately 92% of them appearing once. Sequences were obtained from naive CD8+ T cells from PBMCs. The receptors were sampled from a man aged 18 to 29 in good health. Some clones in this sample may be carry-over from other donors' samples.

This sequence joins TRBV7-9 and TRBJ2-1, with 9 nucleotides matching TRBD1. Germline lookup yields CDR1 SEHNR and CDR2 FQNEAQ (reference sequence). V shed 5 bases, J shed 5 bases, and the junction held 7 bases outside the gene matches. The CDR3 has 15 residues. The CDR3 region is CASSTGQGTDNEQFF. The DNA for the CDR3 is TGTGCCAGCAGCACGGGACAGGGAACGGACAATGAGCAGTTCTTC.

CDR3 in DNA: TGTGCCAGCAGCCAACCGGGACAGCGGAACTATGGCTACACCTTC. It codes for CASSQPGQRNYGYTF. The chain couples TRBV7-9 to TRBJ1-2, with 7 bases that match TRBD1. With 5 bases clipped from V and 2 bases from J, the junction kept 8 bases outside the gene matches. The CDR3 spans 15 residues. CDR1 is SEHNR, CDR2 FQNEAQ, per germline (reference sequence).

J is TRBJ1-5 and V is TRBV27, with a tentative D call TRBD1 (5 bases). The germline V gene has CDR1 MNHEY and CDR2 SMNVEV (reference sequence). CDR3 length: 13 amino acids. Trimming removed 3 bases from V and 7 bases from J, with 10 bases in between. For the CDR3, the DNA is TGTGCCAGCAGTTTCGGGGGAAGCCAGCCCCAGCATTTT. Amino acids: CASSFGGSQPQHF.

As DNA, the CDR3 is TGTGCCATCAGGGACGGGGTTCTAAGGAACGAGCAGTACTTC. Residues: CAIRDGVLRNEQYF. The chain recombines TRBV10-3 with TRBJ2-7, with a tentative D call TRBD2 (5 bases). The CDR3 consists of 14 residues. Germline CDR1 ENHRY, CDR2 SYGVKD. Trimming stripped 6 bases from V and 5 bases from J, with 17 bases between.

The V gene is TRBV7-9, the J gene TRBJ1-3; D ambiguous. The germline V gene encodes CDR1 SEHNR and CDR2 FQNEAQ (reference sequence). Trimming took off 4 bases at V and 0 bases at J, with 16 bases between the two ends. The CDR3 covers 17 residues. This chain's CDR3 is CASSSELWVSSGNTIYF. The CDR3 DNA follows: TGTGCCAGCAGCTCCGAGCTTTGGGTCTCCTCTGGAAACACCATATATTTT. Complete variable domain (other parts from reference TRBV7-9 and TRBJ1-3): DTGVSQNPRHKITKRGQNVTFRCDPISEHNRLYWYRQTLGQGPEFLTYFQNEAQLEKSRLLSDRFSAERPKGSFSTLEIQRTEQGDSAMYLCASSSELWVSSGNTIYFGEGSWLTVV.

This clone was found once. Other nucleotide sequences from this sample produce the same CDR3. This chain links TRBV15 with TRBJ2-3, with TRBD1 matching 8 bases. V shed 5 bases and J 3 bases; nucleotides not matched to a gene: 4. The CDR3 runs to 14 residues. Germline V gene data show CDR1 as LNHNV and CDR2 as YYDKDF (reference sequence). The CDR3 loop is CATSRTGRTDTQYF. The CDR3 region has the DNA TGTGCCACCAGCCGGACAGGGAGGACAGATACGCAGTATTTT.

V gene TRBV7-9 combines with J gene TRBJ2-7; a weak D match, TRBD2 (6 bases). CDR1 is SEHNR, CDR2 FQNEAQ, per germline (reference sequence). There are 14 residues in the CDR3. Trimming stripped 3 bases from V and 3 bases from J, with 12 bases between. This CDR3 reads CASSLPGDRYEQYF. The CDR3 nucleotides are TGTGCCAGCAGCTTGCCGGGGGACCGCTACGAGCAGTACTTC.

In its sample, this clone was seen once. This chain links TRBV4-2 with TRBJ2-7; TRBD1 or TRBD2 may be the D gene (5 bases each). CDR3 length: 14 amino acids. V was cut by 5 bases and J by 5 bases, with 16 bases left in between. Per the germline V gene, CDR1 is LGHNA and CDR2 is YNFKEQ. The DNA for the CDR3 is TGTGCCAGCAGCGAGGGACCCCCAGCCGACGAGCAGTACTTC. Residues: CASSEGPPADEQYF.

V and J are TRBV9 and TRBJ1-5; D remains ambiguous. The CDR3 totals 13 residues. The germline V and J ends were trimmed by 2 bases and 9 bases, with 12 bases remaining between them. Germline V gene lookup returns CDR1 SGDLS and CDR2 YYNGEE. In nucleotides, the CDR3 is TGTGCCAGCAGCGTTGGTTTGCGGACGCCCCAGCATTTT. Amino acids: CASSVGLRTPQHF.

The V call is TRBV28, the J call TRBJ2-1, with 9 bases matching TRBD1. Germline V gives CDR1 MDHEN, CDR2 SYDVKM. J was trimmed by 5 bases and V by 4 bases; bases with no gene match: 9. The CDR3 length is 16 residues. In DNA, the CDR3 is TGTGCCAGCAGTTCGTTTTGGGACAGGGAGAACAATGAGCAGTTCTTC. It codes for CASSSFWDRENNEQFF.

This clone was observed a few times. CDR3 protein: CSAGQGLVGYTF. The CDR3 region has the DNA TGCAGCGCCGGACAGGGGTTGGTTGGCTACACCTTC. The chain links TRBV29-1 to TRBJ1-2; 9 bases align to TRBD1. The V segment lost 7 bases and the J segment 7 bases; nucleotides outside the gene matches: 7. The germline V gene encodes CDR1 SQVTM and CDR2 ANQGSEA. CDR3 length: 12 amino acids.

The chain couples TRBV10-3 to TRBJ2-7; TRBD1 agrees at 8 bases. The V gene end was trimmed by 6 bases and the J gene end by 0 bases; junction bases not matched to a gene: 7. The CDR3 runs to 15 residues. Germline values: CDR1 ENHRY, CDR2 SYGVKD. CDR3 sequence reads: CAIRVDRVSSYEQYF. The CDR3 DNA reads as TGTGCCATCAGAGTGGACAGGGTATCCTCCTACGAGCAGTACTTC.

The chain has TRBV7-9 and TRBJ1-1; D is uncertain. Trimming left V 2 bases short and J 0 bases short, with 13 bases between. The CDR3 has 16 residues. Per germline, CDR1 SEHNR and CDR2 FQNEAQ (reference sequence). The CDR3 spells CASSLLPGTMNTEAFF. DNA for the CDR3: TGTGCCAGCAGCTTACTACCCGGCACCATGAACACTGAAGCTTTCTTT.

The gene calls are TRBV27 and TRBJ1-2; a weak D match, TRBD1 (5 bases). CDR3 size: 16 residues. The V gene lost 8 bases and the J gene lost 2 bases, with 21 bases spanning the gap. Germline values: CDR1 MNHEY, CDR2 SMNVEV (reference sequence). CDR3 sequence reads: CASRGRGSRLNYGYTF. CDR3 nucleotide sequence: TGTGCCAGCCGGGGGAGAGGATCGAGATTGAACTATGGCTACACCTTC.

The rearrangement uses TRBV29-1 and TRBJ2-3, with D uncertain. V lost 1 base and J lost 7, with 6 bases in between. The CDR3 runs 11 residues. Germline V gene lookup returns CDR1 SQVTM and CDR2 ANQGSEA. As DNA, the CDR3 is TGCAGCGTTGAAGTGGCTTATACGCAGTATTTT. Amino acids: CSVEVAYTQYF.

The rearrangement links TRBV28 to TRBJ1-2; D remains ambiguous. Germline assignment: CDR1 MDHEN and CDR2 SYDVKM. Trimming took 1 base from V and 4 from J, leaving 7 bases between them. The CDR3 is 13 residues long. The CDR3 DNA sequence: TGTGCCAGCAGTTTATTTGCCAGCTATGGCTACACCTTC. Amino acid sequence: CASSLFASYGYTF.

This clone was seen a single time. The V call is TRBV7-8, the J call TRBJ1-5; D might be TRBD1 (5 bases). Germline CDR1 and CDR2: SGHVS and FQNEAQ. The CDR3 totals 17 residues. V lost 0 bases and J lost 7, with 19 bases in between. CDR3 nucleotides: TGTGCCAGCAGCTTAGCAGGCGGCGGCCCCGGGGACCAGCCCCAGCATTTT. This codes for CASSLAGGGPGDQPQHF.

The chain carries TRBV7-6 and TRBJ2-3; D not resolved. The CDR3 runs to 16 residues. Germline lookup yields CDR1 SGHVS and CDR2 FNYEAQ. Trimming left V 2 bases short and J 2 bases short, with 14 bases between. In nucleotides, the CDR3 is TGTGCCAGCAGCTTACCGACCGGCGGCCCCACAGATACGCAGTATTTT. Its protein product is CASSLPTGGPTDTQYF.

This sequence joins TRBV27 and TRBJ1-1; no firm D call. The V end was cut by 6 bases, the J end by 0 bases, with 14 bases between. In germline, CDR1 is MNHEY, CDR2 SMNVEV (reference sequence). The CDR3 has 15 residues. The CDR3 sequence: CASSLDGYMNTEAFF. The CDR3 DNA reads as TGTGCCAGCAGCCTGGACGGATACATGAACACTGAAGCTTTCTTT.

V usage is TRBV23-1 and J usage is TRBJ2-7, with TRBD2 matching over 10 bases. TRBV23-1 is given ORF status, its function remaining uncertain. This CDR3 spans 12 amino acids. In nucleotides, the CDR3 is TGCTCCAATACTAGCGGGAAAGACGAGCAGTACTTC. Amino acid sequence: CSNTSGKDEQYF.

The J gene is TRBJ2-5, the V gene TRBV19; TRBD2 might be the D (6 bases). With 5 bases removed from V and 1 base from J, the gap between germline ends came to 14 bases. CDR3 length equals 15 residues. Per the germline V gene, CDR1 is LNHDA and CDR2 is SQIVND (reference sequence). The CDR3 protein is CASSPRGGTQETQYF. CDR3 bases: TGTGCCAGTAGTCCCCGTGGGGGGACCCAAGAGACCCAGTACTTC.

The V and J genes are TRBV9 and TRBJ1-2; 7 bases are shared with TRBD1. This CDR3 is 11 amino acids long. The germline gives CDR1 SGDLS, CDR2 YYNGEE. The junction had 2 bases not matched to a gene; V was cut back by 2 bases and J by 10 bases. CDR3 bases: TGTGCCAGCAGCGTGGGGACAGCCTACACCTTC. Its protein is CASSVGTAYTF.

The rearrangement joins TRBV9 to TRBJ2-1, with a possible D match to TRBD2 (6 bases). The CDR3 has 14 amino acids. Germline loops: CDR1 SGDLS, CDR2 YYNGEE. Trimming pared 3 bases from V and 8 bases from J, leaving 15 bases between. Here the CDR3 reads CASSGAIRDYEQFF. The CDR3, as DNA: TGTGCCAGCAGCGGTGCGATCCGGGACTATGAGCAGTTCTTC. The entire variable domain, with the rest obtained from reference TRBV9 and TRBJ2-1, is as follows: DSGVTQTPKHLITATGQRVTLRCSPRSGDLSVYWYQQSLDQGLQFLIQYYNGEERAKGNILERFSAQQFPDLHSELNLSSLELGDSALYFCASSGAIRDYEQFFGPGTRLTVL.

The CDR3 region has the DNA TGCGCCAGCAGCCAAGAGGCCCAGGGTAGATTTATGACCTTTTATGGCTACACCTTC. It specifies CASSQEAQGRFMTFYGYTF. The V call is TRBV4-3, the J call TRBJ1-2, with D tentatively TRBD1 (5 bases). V was clipped by 0 bases and J by 5 bases, with 25 bases between them. This CDR3 has 19 residues. Germline CDR1 reads LGHNA; CDR2 reads YSLEER.

This chain joins TRBV11-2 and TRBJ2-3; tentatively, D is TRBD1 or TRBD2 (5 bases each). V lost 5 bases and J lost 2, with 14 bases in between. The germline V gene encodes CDR1 SGHAT and CDR2 FQNNGV. The CDR3 spans 15 residues. The CDR3, as DNA: TGTGCCAGCAGCAACGGCCGGGACGACACAGATACGCAGTATTTT. Translating gives CASSNGRDDTDTQYF. The full variable domain, with the rest looked up from reference TRBV11-2 and TRBJ2-3, is EAGVAQSPRYKIIEKRQSVAFWCNPISGHATLYWYQQILGQGPKLLIQFQNNGVVDDSQLPKDRFSAERLKGVDSTLKIQPAKLEDSAVYLCASSNGRDDTDTQYFGPGTRLTVL.

The J gene is TRBJ2-5, the V gene TRBV4-3, with TRBD1 matching 10 bases. CDR1 and CDR2 from the germline V gene are LGHNA and YSLEER. The CDR3 loop spans 15 amino acids. The V and J ends lost 3 bases and 5 bases, in that order; junction bases with no gene match: 6. CDR3 region: CASSHGTGERETQYF. CDR3 nucleotides: TGCGCCAGCAGCCATGGGACAGGGGAGAGGGAGACCCAGTACTTC.

This clone showed up just once. The rearrangement joins TRBV19 to TRBJ2-2; TRBD2 aligns across 7 bases. Germline lookup yields CDR1 LNHDA and CDR2 SQIVND (reference sequence). With 5 bases clipped from V and 7 bases from J, the junction kept 10 bases outside the gene matches. The CDR3 sequence is 15 residues long. DNA of the CDR3: TGTGCCAGTAGTGTATGGACTAGGATGGACGGGGAGCTGTTTTTT. Its protein product is CASSVWTRMDGELFF.